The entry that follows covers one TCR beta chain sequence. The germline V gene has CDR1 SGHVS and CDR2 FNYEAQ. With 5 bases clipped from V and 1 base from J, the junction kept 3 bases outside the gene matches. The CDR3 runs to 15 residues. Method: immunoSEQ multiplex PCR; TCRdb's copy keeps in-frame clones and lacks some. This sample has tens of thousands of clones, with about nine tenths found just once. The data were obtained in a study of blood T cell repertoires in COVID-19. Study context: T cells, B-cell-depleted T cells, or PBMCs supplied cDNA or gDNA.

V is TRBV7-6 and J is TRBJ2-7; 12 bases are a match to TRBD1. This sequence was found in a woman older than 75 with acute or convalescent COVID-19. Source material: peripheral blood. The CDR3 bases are TGTGCCAGCAGCCCGGGACAGGGGGCGTCCTACGAGCAGTACTTC. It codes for CASSPGQGASYEQYF. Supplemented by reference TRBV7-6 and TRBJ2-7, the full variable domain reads GAGVSQSPRYKVTKRGQDVALRCDPISGHVSLYWYRQALGQGPEFLTYFNYEAQQDKSGLPNDRFSAERPEGSISTLTIQRTEQRDSAMYRCASSPGQGASYEQYFGPGTRLTVT.